Presented here are 28 T cell receptor beta chains from one specimen sequenced in a study of blood T cell repertoires in COVID-19. TCRdb keeps only in-frame clones here, not all; method: immunoSEQ multiplex PCR. The sample yields over 250,000 clones, roughly 90% seen once. Sequencing input: PBMCs or T cells enriched from blood (not recorded which). These receptors originate from a woman aged 25 to 45 who had recovered from COVID-19.

The rearrangement links TRBV7-9 to TRBJ2-1, with 7 positions matching TRBD2. V dropped 6 bases and J dropped 1; count of bases not matched to a gene: 12. From germline, CDR1 is SEHNR and CDR2 FQNEAQ (reference sequence). The CDR3 has 17 residues. The CDR3 DNA sequence: TGTGCCAGCAGTCCCTCTAGCGGACCTACATCCTACAATGAGCAGTTCTTC. The encoded protein is CASSPSSGPTSYNEQFF. Filled out from reference TRBV7-9 and TRBJ2-1, the complete variable domain reads DTGVSQNPRHKITKRGQNVTFRCDPISEHNRLYWYRQTLGQGPEFLTYFQNEAQLEKSRLLSDRFSAERPKGSFSTLEIQRTEQGDSAMYLCASSPSSGPTSYNEQFFGPGTRLTVL.

In nucleotides, the CDR3 is TGTGCCAGCAGCAGGACCGGGACAGGGGACGAGCAGTACTTC. Amino acid sequence: CASSRTGTGDEQYF. The chain couples TRBV5-4 to TRBJ2-7, with TRBD1 matching 10 bases. V was clipped by 4 bases and J by 5 bases; unmatched bases: 6. Looked up from germline, CDR1 is SGHNT and CDR2 is YYREEE (reference sequence). This CDR3 has 14 amino acids.

The chain carries TRBV11-2 and TRBJ2-7; a possible D gene is TRBD2 (5 bases). The CDR3 loop spans 14 amino acids. Germline loops: CDR1 SGHAT, CDR2 FQNNGV. Trimming removed 5 bases from V and 2 bases from J, with 13 bases in between. The CDR3: CASSPTTGAYEQYF. CDR3 DNA: TGTGCCAGCAGCCCCACTACCGGGGCCTACGAGCAGTACTTC. The full variable domain, with the rest looked up from reference TRBV11-2 and TRBJ2-7, is EAGVAQSPRYKIIEKRQSVAFWCNPISGHATLYWYQQILGQGPKLLIQFQNNGVVDDSQLPKDRFSAERLKGVDSTLKIQPAKLEDSAVYLCASSPTTGAYEQYFGPGTRLTVT.

This chain joins TRBV9 and TRBJ2-3; no firm D call. The germline V gene encodes CDR1 SGDLS and CDR2 YYNGEE. Between the trimmed V and J ends, which lost 0 bases and 1 base, there was a span of 6 bases. The CDR3 runs to 14 residues. CDR3 DNA: TGTGCCAGCAGCGTAGAACAGCGCACAGATACGCAGTATTTT. This encodes CASSVEQRTDTQYF.

V and J are TRBV30 and TRBJ2-1; TRBD2 aligns across 9 bases. V shed 3 bases, J shed 2 bases, and the junction held 8 bases outside the gene matches. Germline V CDR1 and CDR2: GTSNPN, SVGIG (reference sequence). The CDR3 has 16 residues. This CDR3 is CAWRGASGKTYNEQFF. For the CDR3, the DNA is TGTGCCTGGAGGGGAGCTAGCGGGAAGACCTACAATGAGCAGTTCTTC.

The V gene is TRBV2, the J gene TRBJ2-2; 7 bases are shared with TRBD2. V lost 7 bases and J lost 6; bases outside the gene matches: 14. Germline CDR1 SNHLY, CDR2 FYNNEI. The CDR3 has 16 amino acids. As DNA, the CDR3 is TGTGCCAGCACCATGATCAGGGAGCGGGGTGCCGGGGAGCTGTTTTTT. As protein: CASTMIRERGAGELFF.

The chain has TRBV5-1 and TRBJ1-1, with 7 bases matching TRBD1. J lost 2 bases, V lost 4 bases, and 5 bases had no gene match. This CDR3 contains 14 residues. Germline loops: CDR1 SGHRS, CDR2 YFSETQ. DNA for the CDR3: TGCGCCAGCAGCAATCAGGGGGGCAACACTGAAGCTTTCTTT. It codes for CASSNQGGNTEAFF.

V and J are TRBV11-3 and TRBJ1-1; no definite D call. The CDR3 runs to 14 residues. The V end lost 2 bases, the J end lost 0 bases, and 7 bases lay between the germline ends. Germline values: CDR1 SGHNT, CDR2 YENEEA. CDR3 DNA sequence: TGTGCCAGCAGCTTACGGGGAATGAACACTGAAGCTTTCTTT. It codes for CASSLRGMNTEAFF. The full variable domain, with the rest looked up from reference TRBV11-3 and TRBJ1-1, is EAGVVQSPRYKIIEKKQPVAFWCNPISGHNTLYWYLQNLGQGPELLIRYENEEAVDDSQLPKDRFSAERLKGVDSTLKIQPAELGDSAVYLCASSLRGMNTEAFFGQGTRLTVV.

The chain couples TRBV7-2 to TRBJ1-3, with a possible D match to TRBD1 (5 bases). This CDR3 has 13 residues. The germline CDR1 and CDR2 sequences are SGHTA and FQGNSA. V was pared by 5 bases and J by 9 bases, with 14 bases between. CDR3 sequence reads: CASSRGLGSTIYF. The CDR3 DNA reads as TGTGCCAGCAGCAGGGGTCTCGGGAGCACCATATATTTT.

This chain connects TRBV4-3 to TRBJ2-1; D not certain. The CDR3 runs to 15 residues. Trimming cost V 1 base and J 4 bases, with 11 bases left between them. Germline V gene sequence: CDR1 LGHNA, CDR2 YSLEER. The CDR3 here is CASSQAWSEYNEQFF. The DNA for the CDR3 is TGCGCCAGCAGCCAAGCCTGGAGTGAGTACAATGAGCAGTTCTTC.

The chain uses TRBV29-1 and TRBJ2-7; no definite D call. With 3 bases removed from V and 6 bases from J, the gap between germline ends came to 9 bases. CDR1 and CDR2 (germline): SQVTM, ANQGSEA. This CDR3 is 11 amino acids long. The CDR3 DNA reads as TGCAGCGTTGAGCTGTCGGGCGAGCAGTACTTC. This sequence encodes CSVELSGEQYF.

This chain links TRBV4-1 with TRBJ2-5; D gene uncertain. Germline V gene lookup returns CDR1 MGHRA and CDR2 YSYEKL. The CDR3 runs 14 residues. Trimming took 3 bases from V and 1 from J, leaving 9 bases between them. Here the CDR3 reads CASSHVYSQETQYF. The CDR3 bases are TGCGCCAGCAGCCATGTTTACAGCCAAGAGACCCAGTACTTC.

The chain carries TRBV5-1 and TRBJ2-1, with 10 bases fitting TRBD2. This CDR3 comprises 15 residues. With V trimmed by 2 bases and J by 9 bases, 8 bases remained unmatched. The germline gives CDR1 SGHRS, CDR2 YFSETQ. The DNA for the CDR3 is TGCGCCAGCAGCTTCAATAGCGGGGGGCCAGTTGAGCAGTTCTTC. This encodes CASSFNSGGPVEQFF.

This chain connects TRBV27 to TRBJ1-4; 8 bases align to TRBD1. Germline CDR1 is MNHEY and CDR2 is SMNVEV (reference sequence). V dropped 5 bases and J dropped 5; count of bases not matched to a gene: 7. The CDR3 runs 15 residues. CDR3 protein: CASSPLDRGNEKLFF. CDR3 DNA sequence: TGTGCCAGCAGTCCTCTCGACAGGGGAAATGAAAAACTGTTTTTT. Together with reference TRBV27 and TRBJ1-4, the CDR3 gives the full variable domain: EAQVTQNPRYLITVTGKKLTVTCSQNMNHEYMSWYRQDPGLGLRQIYYSMNVEVTDKGDVPEGYKVSRKEKRNFPLILESPSPNQTSLYFCASSPLDRGNEKLFFGSGTQLSVL.

The chain couples TRBV14 to TRBJ1-2; D might be TRBD1 (6 bases). The CDR3 has 12 amino acids. Germline values: CDR1 SGHDN, CDR2 FVKESK. V lost 3 bases and J lost 7, with 9 bases in between. CDR3 nucleotide sequence: TGTGCCAGCAGCCACCCCAGGGGTGGCTACACCTTC. Translated, it gives CASSHPRGGYTF.

The chain carries TRBV11-2 and TRBJ2-5, with 7 bases aligning to TRBD2. This CDR3 is 16 amino acids long. J gave up 4 bases and V 2 bases, and 10 bases lay outside the gene matches. Germline V gene lookup returns CDR1 SGHAT and CDR2 FQNNGV. The DNA of the CDR3 is TGTGCCAGCAGCTTATTCCCTAGCGGCGAGAGAGAGACCCAGTACTTC. As protein: CASSLFPSGERETQYF.

The chain has TRBV19 and TRBJ2-5; the D gene is possibly TRBD1 (6 bases). The germline V gene encodes CDR1 LNHDA and CDR2 SQIVND (reference sequence). The CDR3 consists of 13 residues. Trimming took 4 bases from V and 5 from J, leaving 11 bases between them. CDR3 in amino acids: CASSTQGWETQYF. CDR3 sequence (DNA): TGTGCCAGTAGTACACAGGGTTGGGAGACCCAGTACTTC.

The chain recombines TRBV27 with TRBJ2-1; a weak D match, TRBD1 (5 bases). The germline V gene has CDR1 MNHEY and CDR2 SMNVEV (reference sequence). Trimming removed 5 bases at V and 5 bases at J, with 16 bases between. The CDR3 contains 15 residues. The CDR3, as DNA: TGTGCCAGCAGTAGGGGCACCCCTCTCGACAATGAGCAGTTCTTC. Its translation: CASSRGTPLDNEQFF.

The chain links TRBV2 to TRBJ2-7; tentatively, D is TRBD1 (6 bases). The V end was cut by 2 bases, the J end by 6 bases, with 8 bases between. Germline V gives CDR1 SNHLY, CDR2 FYNNEI. The CDR3 sequence is 12 residues long. Written as DNA, the CDR3 is TGTGCCAGCAGTGAACAGGGGTTCGAGCAGTACTTC. This codes for CASSEQGFEQYF.

The chain has TRBV5-4 and TRBJ2-6; possibly TRBD2 for D (5 bases). Germline assignment: CDR1 SGHNT and CDR2 YYREEE (reference sequence). CDR3 length: 16 amino acids. V was clipped by 3 bases and J by 0 bases, with 10 bases between them. The CDR3 DNA sequence: TGTGCCAGCAGCTCAAAGCTAGCCTCTGGGGCCAACGTCCTGACTTTC. Its translation: CASSSKLASGANVLTF.

The V call is TRBV7-9, the J call TRBJ1-1, with D perhaps matching TRBD1 (5 bases). CDR1 is SEHNR, CDR2 FQNEAQ, per germline (reference sequence). The CDR3 length is 11 residues. V shed 1 base and J shed 10 bases, with 7 bases lying between them. CDR3: CASSLGQGAFF. In DNA, the CDR3 is TGTGCCAGCAGCTTAGGTCAGGGAGCTTTCTTT.

The J gene is TRBJ1-1, the V gene TRBV5-1, with 8 bases that match TRBD1. V was clipped by 1 base and J by 8 bases; unmatched bases: 1. The CDR3 is 12 residues long. Germline-derived CDR1 and CDR2 are SGHRS and YFSETQ. CDR3 amino acids: CASSLQGAEAFF. The CDR3, as DNA: TGCGCCAGCAGCTTGCAGGGGGCGGAAGCTTTCTTT.

This clone appeared a single time. V and J are TRBV18 and TRBJ1-6, with D uncertain. CDR1 is KGHSH and CDR2 is LQKENI in the germline V gene. V was pared by 0 bases and J by 7 bases, with 13 bases between. This CDR3 region has 16 residues. CDR3 sequence: CASSPPGRRRNSPLHF. Here the CDR3 DNA reads TGTGCCAGCTCACCACCGGGGAGACGGAGGAATTCACCCCTCCACTTT.

CDR3 nucleotides: TGTGCCAGCAGCCCGTCCCCCGGGGGACTTTCATGGAACGGCTACACCTTC. Encoded protein: CASSPSPGGLSWNGYTF. The chain combines TRBV9 with TRBJ1-2; the D gene is possibly TRBD1 (5 bases). The germline V gene has CDR1 SGDLS and CDR2 YYNGEE. The CDR3 is made up of 17 amino acids. V lost 4 bases, J lost 8 bases, and 27 bases lay in between.

V and J are TRBV28 and TRBJ1-1; D unclear. The CDR3 has 11 amino acids. The germline CDR1 and CDR2 sequences are MDHEN and SYDVKM. The V and J ends lost 8 bases and 4 bases respectively, with 8 bases between them. DNA of the CDR3: TGTGCCAGCCGTGTGAGCACTGAAGCTTTCTTT. It encodes CASRVSTEAFF.

The chain is built from TRBV27 and TRBJ1-6; D uncertain. Deletions cut 4 bases from V and 7 bases from J, with 11 bases between. CDR3 size: 14 residues. Germline CDR1 and CDR2: MNHEY and SMNVEV (reference sequence). CDR3 in amino acids: CASSYTARNSPLHF. The CDR3 bases are TGTGCCAGCAGTTATACAGCACGGAATTCACCCCTCCACTTT.

The genes are TRBV15 and TRBJ1-5; D perhaps matches TRBD1 (6 bases). CDR1 and CDR2 (germline): LNHNV, YYDKDF (reference sequence). The CDR3 length is 16 residues. With 9 bases removed from V and 2 bases from J, the gap between germline ends came to 20 bases. CDR3 bases: TGTGCCACACAAAGGGGGTATAACGAGGGCAATCAGCCCCAGCATTTT. Protein sequence: CATQRGYNEGNQPQHF.

This clone turned up a few times. The chain has TRBV30 and TRBJ2-2; D ambiguous. Per the germline V gene, CDR1 is GTSNPN and CDR2 is SVGIG (reference sequence). V lost 4 bases and J 1 base, leaving 4 bases between the germline ends. The CDR3 contains 12 residues. The CDR3 DNA reads TGTGCCTGGACAGGGAACACCGGGGAGCTGTTTTTT. Its protein is CAWTGNTGELFF.